These 17 T cell receptor beta chains share one sample of origin, sequenced in a study of a mutant IDH1 vaccine in newly diagnosed glioma. What these receptors recognize is not known. Time point reported: week 11, during vaccination. All doses held 300 ug of mutant IDH1 20-mer peptide, with topical imiquimod. Produced via immunoSEQ multiplex PCR; TCRdb's table is partial and in-frame only. The table includes around 120,000 clones, roughly 77% detected once. Sequencing was performed on PBMCs, taken from a glioma patient whose treatment included an IDH1 peptide vaccine. Receptors were obtained from a man aged 40-49 years with glioma.

This chain joins TRBV15 and TRBJ2-7; D is tentatively TRBD1 or TRBD2 (5 bases each). Trimming stripped 0 bases from V and 6 bases from J, with 9 bases between. Germline V CDR1 and CDR2: LNHNV, YYDKDF (reference sequence). The CDR3 totals 13 residues. CDR3 region: CATSRERGGEQYF. The CDR3 DNA follows: TGTGCCACCAGCAGAGAGAGGGGTGGCGAGCAGTACTTC.

The rearrangement links TRBV7-9 to TRBJ1-6; D perhaps matches TRBD1 (6 bases). The germline CDR1 and CDR2 sequences are SEHNR and FQNEAQ (reference sequence). The length of the CDR3 is 13 residues. V lost 0 bases, J lost 11 bases, and 8 bases lay in between. The CDR3 spells CASSLARTAPLHF. The CDR3 DNA is TGTGCCAGCAGCTTAGCGAGGACAGCACCCCTCCACTTT.

V is TRBV30 and J is TRBJ2-3; a possible D gene is TRBD2 (5 bases). V was cut by 3 bases and J by 2 bases, with 9 bases left in between. This CDR3 has 13 residues. The V gene's germline CDR1 is GTSNPN and CDR2 SVGIG (reference sequence). The CDR3 DNA follows: TGTGCCTGGAGGTTCGGGATCACAGATACGCAGTATTTT. Encoded protein: CAWRFGITDTQYF.

V usage is TRBV5-1 and J usage is TRBJ2-7; tentative D call: TRBD1 (5 bases). V was clipped by 2 bases and J by 5 bases, with 17 bases between them. Germline values: CDR1 SGHRS, CDR2 YFSETQ. CDR3 length: 15 amino acids. The CDR3 loop reads CASSFAQGPGNEQYF. The CDR3 nucleotides read TGCGCCAGCAGCTTTGCTCAGGGTCCGGGTAACGAGCAGTACTTC. The whole variable domain, remainder taken from reference TRBV5-1 and TRBJ2-7, is KAGVTQTPRYLIKTRGQQVTLSCSPISGHRSVSWYQQTPGQGLQFLFEYFSETQRNKGNFPGRFSGRQFSNSRSEMNVSTLELGDSALYLCASSFAQGPGNEQYFGPGTRLTVT.

The table lists this clone with a few counts. The V and J genes are TRBV29-1 and TRBJ1-1; no reliable D call. The V and J ends lost 7 bases and 2 bases respectively, with 8 bases between them. Germline assignment: CDR1 SQVTM and CDR2 ANQGSEA. This CDR3 is built from 11 residues. The CDR3 DNA reads TGCAGCGCTTCTATAAACACTGAAGCTTTCTTT. Translated, it gives CSASINTEAFF.

The V and J genes are TRBV6-5 and TRBJ2-7, with D possibly TRBD1 on 6 matching bases. The germline V gene has CDR1 MNHEY and CDR2 SVGAGI. The CDR3 has 14 residues. Trimming removed 2 bases at V and 8 bases at J, with 16 bases between. CDR3 bases: TGTGCCAGCAGTTACAGCCAGGGGAATGAACAGCAGTACTTC. Protein sequence: CASSYSQGNEQQYF.

The rearrangement uses TRBV7-6 and TRBJ2-7; D is uncertain. Trimming removed 5 bases at V and 2 bases at J, with 13 bases between. The germline CDR1 and CDR2 sequences are SGHVS and FNYEAQ. The CDR3 is 14 amino acids. The CDR3 nucleotides read TGTGCCAGCAGCCCGGAGACCGCCACCTACGAGCAGTACTTC. It specifies CASSPETATYEQYF.

This chain connects TRBV6-4 to TRBJ1-2; tentative D call: TRBD1 (6 bases). Germline assignment: CDR1 MRHNA and CDR2 SNTAGT. The CDR3 runs 14 residues. Trimming took 6 bases from V and 0 from J, leaving 11 bases between them. CDR3 sequence reads: CASRQGPANYGYTF. The CDR3 DNA reads TGTGCCAGCAGGCAGGGGCCAGCTAACTATGGCTACACCTTC.

The chain couples TRBV5-5 to TRBJ1-1; TRBD1 agrees at 7 bases. V shed 4 bases and J 2 bases; nucleotides not matched to a gene: 5. The CDR3 runs 14 residues. CDR1 and CDR2 (germline): SGHKS, YYEKEE (reference sequence). The CDR3 protein is CASSARDSNTEAFF. Written as DNA, the CDR3 is TGTGCCAGCAGCGCCCGGGACAGCAACACTGAAGCTTTCTTT.

This clone has more than one count but fewer than ten. This chain joins TRBV6-1 and TRBJ1-5, with 7 bases aligning to TRBD1. The V and J ends lost 6 bases and 1 base, in that order; junction bases with no gene match: 0. The CDR3 covers 13 residues. The germline V gene has CDR1 MNHNS and CDR2 SASEGT. In DNA, the CDR3 is TGTGCCAGCAGGGGACAGAGCAATCAGCCCCAGCATTTT. Translated: CASRGQSNQPQHF.

V and J are TRBV9 and TRBJ2-2; TRBD2 matches 9 bases. The CDR3 spans 16 residues. Germline V CDR1 and CDR2: SGDLS, YYNGEE. With 1 base clipped from V and 7 bases from J, the junction kept 8 bases outside the gene matches. CDR3 region: CASSVMAGGLNGELFF. The CDR3 coding sequence is TGTGCCAGCAGCGTAATGGCGGGAGGGTTGAACGGGGAGCTGTTTTTT.

The J gene is TRBJ1-2, the V gene TRBV6-5, with TRBD1 matching 7 bases. V gave up 6 bases and J gave up 2 bases; unmatched junction bases: 3. This CDR3 is 13 amino acids long. Germline assignment: CDR1 MNHEY and CDR2 SVGAGI. The CDR3, as DNA: TGTGCCAGCAGCCCGACAGGGAACTATGGCTACACCTTC. Translating it yields CASSPTGNYGYTF.

The rearrangement links TRBV5-1 to TRBJ2-2, with 12 bases that match TRBD1. This CDR3 is 17 amino acids long. CDR1 is SGHRS and CDR2 is YFSETQ in the germline V gene. With V trimmed by 3 bases and J by 4 bases, 7 bases remained unmatched. The CDR3 is CASSSRDRGRSTGELFF. The DNA of the CDR3 is TGCGCCAGCAGCTCCCGGGACAGGGGGCGCAGCACCGGGGAGCTGTTTTTT.

The chain has TRBV30 and TRBJ2-5; D may be TRBD1 (6 bases). The J call may be mistaken, given a closer DNA end match to TRBJ2-7. The CDR3 has 13 residues. Germline CDR1 is GTSNPN and CDR2 is SVGIG (reference sequence). CDR3 sequence (DNA): TGTGCCTGGGCCGGGACATCCTCCTACGAGCAGTACTTC. It specifies CAWAGTSSYEQYF.

This clone has only a few counts. The V gene is TRBV2, the J gene TRBJ1-5, with D possibly being TRBD1 (5 bases). Looked up from germline, CDR1 is SNHLY and CDR2 is FYNNEI. V lost 4 bases and J lost 3, with 7 bases in between. This CDR3 comprises 13 residues. CDR3 loop: CASSAGNNQPQHF. The CDR3, as DNA: TGTGCCAGCAGTGCAGGGAACAATCAGCCCCAGCATTTT.

The chain links TRBV2 to TRBJ1-4, with D possibly being TRBD1 (5 bases). The germline CDR1 and CDR2 sequences are SNHLY and FYNNEI. The CDR3 runs 13 residues. V was clipped by 10 bases and J by 2 bases, with 11 bases between them. The CDR3 spells CAIRQSTNEKLFF. The CDR3 DNA follows: TGTGCCATCCGACAGTCCACTAATGAAAAACTGTTTTTT.

The chain uses TRBV7-2 and TRBJ2-1, with TRBD2 identical over 8 bases. CDR1 is SGHTA, CDR2 FQGNSA, per germline. This CDR3 has 16 residues. The V and J ends lost 4 bases and 6 bases, in that order; junction bases with no gene match: 11. CDR3 sequence reads: CASSSRSGLGANEQFF. As DNA, the CDR3 is TGTGCCAGCAGCTCCCGCTCGGGACTAGGGGCCAATGAGCAGTTCTTC.